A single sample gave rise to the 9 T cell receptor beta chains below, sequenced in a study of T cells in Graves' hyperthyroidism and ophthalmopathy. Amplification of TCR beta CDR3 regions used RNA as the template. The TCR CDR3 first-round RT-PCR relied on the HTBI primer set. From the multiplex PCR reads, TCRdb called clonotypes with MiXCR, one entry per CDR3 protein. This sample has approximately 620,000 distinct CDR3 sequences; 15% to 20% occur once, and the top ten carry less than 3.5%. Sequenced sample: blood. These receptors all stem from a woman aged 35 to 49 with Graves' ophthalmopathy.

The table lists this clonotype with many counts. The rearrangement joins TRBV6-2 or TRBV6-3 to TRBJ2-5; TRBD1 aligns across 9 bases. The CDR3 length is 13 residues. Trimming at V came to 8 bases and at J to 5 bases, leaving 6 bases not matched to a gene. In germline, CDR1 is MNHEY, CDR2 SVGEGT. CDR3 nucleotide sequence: TGTGCCAGCCCGGGACAGGGAGTTGAGACCCAGTACTTC. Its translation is CASPGQGVETQYF.

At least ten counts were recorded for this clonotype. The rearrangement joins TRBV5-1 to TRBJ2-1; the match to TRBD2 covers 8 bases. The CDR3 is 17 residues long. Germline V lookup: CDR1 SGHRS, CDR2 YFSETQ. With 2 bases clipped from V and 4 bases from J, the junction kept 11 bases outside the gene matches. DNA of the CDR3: TGCGCCAGCAGCTTCCGAAATTTAGCGGGGAGTTACAATGAGCAGTTCTTC. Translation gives CASSFRNLAGSYNEQFF.

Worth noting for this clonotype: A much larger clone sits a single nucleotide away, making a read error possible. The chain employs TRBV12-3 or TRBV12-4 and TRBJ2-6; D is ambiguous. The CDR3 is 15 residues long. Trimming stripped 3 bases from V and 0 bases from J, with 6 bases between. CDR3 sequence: CASSLPASGANVLTF. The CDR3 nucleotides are TGTGCCAGCAGTTTGCCAGCCTCTGGGGCCAACGTCCTGACTTTC.

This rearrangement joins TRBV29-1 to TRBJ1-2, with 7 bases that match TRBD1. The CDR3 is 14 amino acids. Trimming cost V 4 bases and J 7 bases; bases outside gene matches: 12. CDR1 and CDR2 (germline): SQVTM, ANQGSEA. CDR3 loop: CSVGPQGDAGGYTF. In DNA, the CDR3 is TGCAGCGTTGGTCCTCAGGGGGATGCGGGTGGCTACACCTTC.

CDR3 sequence: CASSFGQGGMNTEAFF. Written as DNA, the CDR3 is TGCGCCAGCAGCTTTGGGCAGGGGGGGATGAACACTGAAGCTTTCTTT. V gene TRBV5-1 combines with J gene TRBJ1-1; 7 nucleotides align to TRBD1. This CDR3 is 16 amino acids long. The V gene's germline CDR1 is SGHRS and CDR2 YFSETQ. With V trimmed by 2 bases and J by 0 bases, 7 bases remained unmatched.

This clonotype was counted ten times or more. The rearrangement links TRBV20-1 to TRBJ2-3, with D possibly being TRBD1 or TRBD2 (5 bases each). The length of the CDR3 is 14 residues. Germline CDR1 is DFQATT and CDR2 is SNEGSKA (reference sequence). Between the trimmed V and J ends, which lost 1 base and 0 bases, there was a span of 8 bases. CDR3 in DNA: TGCAGTGCTAGAGGGGGCGGGAGCACAGATACGCAGTATTTT. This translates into CSARGGGSTDTQYF.

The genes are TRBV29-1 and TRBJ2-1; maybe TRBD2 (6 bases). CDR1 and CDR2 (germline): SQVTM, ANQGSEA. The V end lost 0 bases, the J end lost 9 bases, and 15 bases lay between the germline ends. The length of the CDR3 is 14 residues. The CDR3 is CSVEEVAARGEQFF. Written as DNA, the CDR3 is TGCAGCGTTGAAGAGGTAGCGGCGCGGGGTGAGCAGTTCTTC.

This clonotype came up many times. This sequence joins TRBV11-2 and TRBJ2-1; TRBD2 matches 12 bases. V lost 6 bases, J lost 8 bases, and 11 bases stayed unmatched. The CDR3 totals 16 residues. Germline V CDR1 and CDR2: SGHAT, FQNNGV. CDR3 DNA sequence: TGTGCCAGCAGGGGGGGACTAGCGGGCACGGGAGATGAGCAGTTCTTC. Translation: CASRGGLAGTGDEQFF. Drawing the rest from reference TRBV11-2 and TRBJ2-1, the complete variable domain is EAGVAQSPRYKIIEKRQSVAFWCNPISGHATLYWYQQILGQGPKLLIQFQNNGVVDDSQLPKDRFSAERLKGVDSTLKIQPAKLEDSAVYLCASRGGLAGTGDEQFFGPGTRLTVL.

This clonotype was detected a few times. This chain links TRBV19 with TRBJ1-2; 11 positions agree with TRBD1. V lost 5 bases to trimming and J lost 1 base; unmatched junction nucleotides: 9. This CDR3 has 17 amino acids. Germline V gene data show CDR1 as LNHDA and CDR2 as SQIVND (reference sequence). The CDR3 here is CASSPGQGATGNYGYTF. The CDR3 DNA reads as TGTGCCAGTAGTCCAGGACAGGGGGCTACTGGTAACTATGGCTACACCTTC.